This section outlines one TCR beta chain sequence together with its context. Antigen: not known. This entry belongs to a study of T cell responses to AZD1222 COVID-19 vaccine. CDR1 is SGDLS, CDR2 YYNGEE, per germline. The CDR3 covers 13 residues. Trimming pared 0 bases from V and 6 bases from J, leaving 9 bases between. The study's findings and limits: The donor group comprised mostly white British people and more females; the analysis possibly underestimated clonal diversity. Targeting of unmutated variant regions was reportedly seen in nearly half of spike-specific TCRs.

Using immunoSEQ multiplex PCR, the repertoire was profiled, and TCRdb retains in-frame clones only, with some absent. Of about 120,000 clones listed, roughly 92% are singletons. V usage is TRBV9 and J usage is TRBJ1-1; no reliable D call. The clonotype was recovered from an adult who received the AZD1222 COVID-19 vaccine. The starting material was peripheral blood, obtained 28 days after the second AZD1222 dose. CDR3 region: CASSVVEIPEAFF. The CDR3 coding sequence is TGTGCCAGCAGCGTAGTAGAAATCCCTGAAGCTTTCTTT.